One and the same sample provided the 21 T cell receptor beta chains below, sequenced in a study of PD-1 blockade in classical Hodgkin lymphoma. The data were produced by immunoSEQ multiplex PCR, yet TCRdb's version contains in-frame clones alone and is incomplete. The table includes 35,000 to 50,000 clones, around two thirds detected once. Indicated time point: cycle 4 day 1 (C4D1), after about 6 weeks of nivolumab. Brentuximab vedotin exposure varied among the patients, all of whom had relapsed after autologous stem cell transplantation. The sequenced sample was peripheral blood mononuclear cells (PBMCs), obtained before the fourth cycle of nivolumab. These receptors were collected from a human donor with classical Hodgkin lymphoma.

The chain is built from TRBV5-6 and TRBJ2-5, with 8 bases lining up with TRBD2. V gave up 0 bases and J gave up 4 bases; unmatched junction bases: 5. CDR3 length: 15 amino acids. Germline V CDR1 and CDR2: SGHDT, YYEEEE. The CDR3 sequence: CASSLAGGFGETQYF. The CDR3 DNA sequence: TGTGCCAGCAGCTTGGCGGGGGGGTTCGGAGAGACCCAGTACTTC.

The chain uses TRBV5-1 and TRBJ1-2; no reliable D call. The CDR3 consists of 13 residues. CDR1 is SGHRS, CDR2 YFSETQ, per germline. The V and J ends lost 0 bases and 8 bases respectively, with 11 bases between them. This CDR3 is CASSLVEGLGYTF. In DNA form, the CDR3 reads TGCGCCAGCAGCTTGGTGGAGGGCTTAGGCTACACCTTC.

This clone has more than one count but fewer than ten. This rearrangement joins TRBV13 to TRBJ2-4; no firm D call. Germline CDR1 is PRHDT and CDR2 is FYEKMQ (reference sequence). The CDR3 runs to 17 residues. Trimming shortened V by 4 bases and J by 0 bases, and 16 bases separated the two germline ends. The CDR3 nucleotides are TGTGCCAGCAGCTCAACGTTTCATCCCTTAGCCAAAAACATTCAGTACTTC. This gives the protein CASSSTFHPLAKNIQYF.

The gene calls are TRBV30 and TRBJ1-1; 7 nucleotides match TRBD1. This CDR3 is 13 amino acids long. J was trimmed by 5 bases and V by 3 bases; bases with no gene match: 6. The germline gives CDR1 GTSNPN, CDR2 SVGIG (reference sequence). In nucleotides, the CDR3 is TGTGCCTGGAGGGAGGGGGCGAGAACTGAAGCTTTCTTT. It encodes CAWREGARTEAFF.

This chain links TRBV28 with TRBJ1-5, with 8 bases lining up with TRBD1. The CDR3 totals 14 residues. Looked up from germline, CDR1 is MDHEN and CDR2 is SYDVKM. Trimming at V came to 6 bases and at J to 7 bases, leaving 8 bases not matched to a gene. The CDR3 reads CASRLPQGAQPQHF. The CDR3 nucleotides are TGTGCCAGCAGACTACCCCAGGGGGCACAGCCCCAGCATTTT.

CDR3: CAVSGTGAYEQYF. DNA of the CDR3: TGTGCCGTAAGTGGGACAGGAGCCTACGAGCAGTACTTC. This chain connects TRBV10-3 to TRBJ2-7; 8 bases align to TRBD1. The V and J ends lost 11 bases and 2 bases, in that order; junction bases with no gene match: 8. The CDR3 covers 13 residues. The V gene's germline CDR1 is ENHRY and CDR2 SYGVKD.

This clone has a single count. The chain employs TRBV9 and TRBJ2-5, with 10 bases matching TRBD2. The CDR3 has 17 amino acids. Germline V gene sequence: CDR1 SGDLS, CDR2 YYNGEE. The trim removed 3 bases at V and 1 base at J, leaving 9 bases unmatched. The CDR3 sequence is CASSDGERGGSQETQYF. CDR3 bases: TGTGCCAGCAGCGACGGGGAGCGGGGGGGATCCCAAGAGACCCAGTACTTC.

The gene calls are TRBV19 and TRBJ2-3; 9 bases align to TRBD2. Germline trimming cut 1 base from V and 2 bases from J; bases unmatched to any gene: 4. This CDR3 contains 16 residues. Germline CDR1 is LNHDA and CDR2 is SQIVND (reference sequence). The CDR3 region has the DNA TGTGCCAGTAGTATAGGGCTAGCGGGATTCACAGATACGCAGTATTTT. Amino acids: CASSIGLAGFTDTQYF. The complete variable domain, with remaining parts taken from reference TRBV19 and TRBJ2-3, reads DGGITQSPKYLFRKEGQNVTLSCEQNLNHDAMYWYRQDPGQGLRLIYYSQIVNDFQKGDIAEGYSVSREKKESFPLTVTSAQKNPTAFYLCASSIGLAGFTDTQYFGPGTRLTVL.

V and J are TRBV6-5 and TRBJ2-1; perhaps D is TRBD1 or TRBD2 (5 bases each). Germline CDR1 reads MNHEY; CDR2 reads SVGAGI. Trimming cost V 6 bases and J 1 base, with 13 bases left between them. The CDR3 loop spans 15 amino acids. The CDR3 region is CASRPGGTSYNEQFF. CDR3 sequence (DNA): TGTGCCAGCAGACCTGGGGGTACTTCCTACAATGAGCAGTTCTTC.

The V and J genes are TRBV19 and TRBJ1-6; D gene unclear. Germline V lookup: CDR1 LNHDA, CDR2 SQIVND (reference sequence). Trimming pared 3 bases from V and 6 bases from J, leaving 9 bases between. The CDR3 extends over 14 amino acids. The CDR3 protein is CASSIEVGNSPLHF. In DNA form, the CDR3 reads TGTGCCAGTAGTATCGAGGTGGGTAATTCACCCCTCCACTTT.

This clone was counted a single time. The chain links TRBV7-2 to TRBJ2-7; weak D call: TRBD2 (6 bases). Trimming removed 5 bases from V and 1 base from J, with 9 bases in between. Germline V CDR1 and CDR2: SGHTA, FQGNSA. The CDR3 length is 13 residues. This CDR3 reads CASSPGLSYEQYF. In DNA form, the CDR3 reads TGTGCCAGCAGCCCGGGACTTTCCTACGAGCAGTACTTC.

In the case of this clone: The same CDR3 is also encoded by other DNA sequences in this sample. The genes are TRBV10-1 and TRBJ2-3, with D uncertain. The CDR3 has 13 amino acids. Germline assignment: CDR1 WNHNN and CDR2 SYGVQD (reference sequence). The ends were cut back, 0 bases at V and 3 bases at J, with 4 bases in the middle. The CDR3 is CASSESPTDTQYF. For the CDR3, the DNA is TGCGCCAGCAGTGAGTCGCCGACAGATACGCAGTATTTT.

The V call is TRBV5-8, the J call TRBJ1-6; D perhaps matches TRBD1 (6 bases). V was shortened by 3 bases and J by 6 bases, with 16 bases between the two germline ends. Germline V lookup: CDR1 SGHTS, CDR2 YDEGEE. The CDR3 sequence is 16 residues long. CDR3 bases: TGTGCCAGCAGCTCCGGACAGCGACTGGTTAATTCACCCCTCCACTTT. It translates to CASSSGQRLVNSPLHF.

This clone was seen a few times. This rearrangement joins TRBV5-1 to TRBJ1-3; TRBD1 might be the D (6 bases). Germline values: CDR1 SGHRS, CDR2 YFSETQ. The length of the CDR3 is 15 residues. V was trimmed by 3 bases and J by 2 bases, leaving 12 bases between them. The CDR3 is CASSSSRGTGNTIYF. CDR3 coding DNA: TGCGCCAGCAGCTCGTCCAGGGGTACTGGAAACACCATATATTTT.

The rearrangement uses TRBV7-8 and TRBJ2-2; D is perhaps TRBD1 (5 bases). Germline values: CDR1 SGHVS, CDR2 FQNEAQ. V dropped 4 bases and J dropped 0 bases, with 9 bases sitting between them. The CDR3 covers 15 residues. As DNA, the CDR3 is TGTGCCAGCAGCTCGCCCAGGGCGAACACCGGGGAGCTGTTTTTT. As protein: CASSSPRANTGELFF.

The V gene is TRBV28, the J gene TRBJ1-1; D remains unclear. This CDR3 has 14 residues. V lost 3 bases and J lost 1, with 9 bases in between. CDR1 and CDR2 (germline): MDHEN, SYDVKM. The CDR3 region is CASSLADGNTEAFF. The CDR3 DNA sequence: TGTGCCAGCAGTTTGGCGGACGGGAACACTGAAGCTTTCTTT.

The gene calls are TRBV30 and TRBJ1-1; D remains ambiguous. V lost 0 bases and J lost 11, with 13 bases in between. From germline, CDR1 is GTSNPN and CDR2 SVGIG (reference sequence). This CDR3 is built from 12 residues. CDR3 DNA: TGTGCCTGGAGTGTATCGTCAGCGGACGCTTTCTTT. Translated: CAWSVSSADAFF.

This chain links TRBV27 with TRBJ2-7; possibly TRBD2 for D (6 bases). CDR3 length: 15 residues. Trimming shortened V by 5 bases and J by 7 bases, and 21 bases separated the two germline ends. Germline V gives CDR1 MNHEY, CDR2 SMNVEV (reference sequence). Here the CDR3 DNA reads TGTGCCAGCAGTCTTTCCGGGACTTATGCGCTGGAGCAGTACTTC. It codes for CASSLSGTYALEQYF.

This chain connects TRBV7-2 to TRBJ2-1; 8 bases are shared with TRBD2. This CDR3 spans 15 amino acids. The germline V gene has CDR1 SGHTA and CDR2 FQGNSA. Trimming removed 6 bases from V and 4 bases from J; junction bases left unmatched: 8. The CDR3: CASRLHSGIYNEQFF. The CDR3 DNA is TGTGCCAGCAGGCTACATAGCGGGATATACAATGAGCAGTTCTTC.

The V call is TRBV4-3, the J call TRBJ2-1, with 7 nucleotides matching TRBD1. CDR1 and CDR2 (germline): LGHNA, YSLEER. This CDR3 comprises 16 residues. Unmatched junction bases numbered 9, after V lost 2 bases and J lost 5 bases. CDR3 in amino acids: CASSQLTGVLNNEQFF. The DNA of the CDR3 is TGCGCCAGCAGCCAACTTACAGGGGTACTTAACAATGAGCAGTTCTTC.

This clone was detected only once. The chain joins TRBV6-5 to TRBJ1-1; D is ambiguous. V lost 8 bases to trimming and J lost 5 bases, with 15 bases between them. The CDR3 has 13 residues. CDR1 is MNHEY, CDR2 SVGAGI, per germline. The CDR3 spells CASGRGSFTEAFF. The CDR3 DNA reads as TGTGCCAGCGGTAGAGGGTCTTTTACTGAAGCTTTCTTT.